This T cell receptor (beta chain) was retrieved from a study of long-term antiretroviral therapy in people with HIV. On the study more broadly: The earliest samples came about a decade before the 2015 immediate-ART recommendation.

immunoSEQ v3.0 was run at survey level. Using immunoSEQ multiplex PCR, the repertoire was profiled, and TCRdb retains in-frame clones only, with some absent. The sample records roughly 15,000 clones, roughly nine tenths being singletons. Of note for this clone: Its specificity is unknown.

The germline gives CDR1 MNHEY, CDR2 SMNVEV (reference sequence). The CDR3 has 15 residues. With 3 bases removed from V and 4 bases from J, the gap between germline ends came to 15 bases. Study outcomes and limitations: Pre-ART expanded clones dominated the repertoire at every time point. The range of CDR3 lengths in HIV repertoires proved narrower than that found in controls.

This TCR was recovered from a woman aged 40 to 50 with HIV. The specimen was unsorted PBMCs, collected 0.6 years after starting antiretroviral therapy. This sequence joins TRBV27 and TRBJ1-1; D is unclear. CDR3 coding DNA: TGTGCCAGCAGTTTGGACCGCCCCTGGGCCACTGAAGCTTTCTTT. Translating it yields CASSLDRPWATEAFF.